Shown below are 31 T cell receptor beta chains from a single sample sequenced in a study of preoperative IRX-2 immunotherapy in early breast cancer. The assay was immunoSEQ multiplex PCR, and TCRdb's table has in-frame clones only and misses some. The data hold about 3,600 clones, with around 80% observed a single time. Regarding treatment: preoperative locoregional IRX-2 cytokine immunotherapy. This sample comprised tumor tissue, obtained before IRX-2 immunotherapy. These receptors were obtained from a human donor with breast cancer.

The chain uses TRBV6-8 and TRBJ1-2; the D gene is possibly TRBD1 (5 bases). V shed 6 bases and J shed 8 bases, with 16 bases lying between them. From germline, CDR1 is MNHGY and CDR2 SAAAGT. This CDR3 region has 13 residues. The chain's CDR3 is CASSAQEQGGYTF. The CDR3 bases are TGTGCCAGCAGCGCACAGGAACAAGGGGGCTACACCTTC.

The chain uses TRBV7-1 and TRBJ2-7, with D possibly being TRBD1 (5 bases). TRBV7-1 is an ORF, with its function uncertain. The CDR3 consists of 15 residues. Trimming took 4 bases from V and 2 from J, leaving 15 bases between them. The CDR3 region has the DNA TGTGCCAGCAGCTGGTCAGGGTATATTCCCTACGAGCAGTACTTC. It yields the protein CASSWSGYIPYEQYF.

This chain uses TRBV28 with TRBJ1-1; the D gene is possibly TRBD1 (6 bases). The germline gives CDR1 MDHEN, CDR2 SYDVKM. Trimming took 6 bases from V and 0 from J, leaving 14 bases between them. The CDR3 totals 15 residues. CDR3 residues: CASSKLQGLNTEAFF. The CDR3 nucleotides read TGTGCCAGCAGCAAATTACAGGGCTTGAACACTGAAGCTTTCTTT.

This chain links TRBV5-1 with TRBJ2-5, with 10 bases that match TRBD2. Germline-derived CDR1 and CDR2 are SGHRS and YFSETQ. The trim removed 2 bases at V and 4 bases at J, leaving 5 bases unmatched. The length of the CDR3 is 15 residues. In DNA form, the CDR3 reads TGCGCCAGCAGCTTAAACGGACTAGCGGTAGAGACCCAGTACTTC. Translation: CASSLNGLAVETQYF. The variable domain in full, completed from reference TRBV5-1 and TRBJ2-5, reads KAGVTQTPRYLIKTRGQQVTLSCSPISGHRSVSWYQQTPGQGLQFLFEYFSETQRNKGNFPGRFSGRQFSNSRSEMNVSTLELGDSALYLCASSLNGLAVETQYFGPGTRLLVL.

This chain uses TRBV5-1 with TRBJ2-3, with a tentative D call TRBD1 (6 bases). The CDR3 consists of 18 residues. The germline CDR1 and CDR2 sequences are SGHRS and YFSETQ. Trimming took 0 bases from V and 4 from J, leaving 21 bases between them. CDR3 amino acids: CASSLAIGGLALADTQYF. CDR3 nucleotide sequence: TGCGCCAGCAGCTTGGCCATAGGGGGTTTGGCCCTCGCAGATACGCAGTATTTT.

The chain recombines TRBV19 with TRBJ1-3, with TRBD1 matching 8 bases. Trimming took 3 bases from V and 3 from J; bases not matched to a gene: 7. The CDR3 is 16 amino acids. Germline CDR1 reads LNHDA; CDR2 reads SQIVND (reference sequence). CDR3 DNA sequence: TGTGCCAGTAGTATCCAGGGGGCGAAATATGGAAACACCATATATTTT. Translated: CASSIQGAKYGNTIYF.

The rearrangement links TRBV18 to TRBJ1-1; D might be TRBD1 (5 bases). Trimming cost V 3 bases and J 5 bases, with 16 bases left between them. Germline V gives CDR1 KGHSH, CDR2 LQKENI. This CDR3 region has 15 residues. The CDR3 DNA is TGTGCCAGCTCACCCTCGGAGTGGGGGGATACTGAAGCTTTCTTT. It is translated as CASSPSEWGDTEAFF.

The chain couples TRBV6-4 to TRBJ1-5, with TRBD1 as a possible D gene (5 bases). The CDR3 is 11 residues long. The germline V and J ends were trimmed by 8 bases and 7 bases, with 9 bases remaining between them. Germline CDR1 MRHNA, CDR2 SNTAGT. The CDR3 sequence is CASSGFQPQHF. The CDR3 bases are TGTGCCAGCTCAGGGTTCCAGCCCCAGCATTTT.

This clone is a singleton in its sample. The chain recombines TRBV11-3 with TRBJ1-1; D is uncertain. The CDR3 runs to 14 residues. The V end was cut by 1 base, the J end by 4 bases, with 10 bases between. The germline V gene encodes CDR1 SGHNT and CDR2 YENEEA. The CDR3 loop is CASSLVSRVTEAFF. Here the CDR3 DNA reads TGTGCCAGCAGCTTAGTAAGCCGGGTCACTGAAGCTTTCTTT.

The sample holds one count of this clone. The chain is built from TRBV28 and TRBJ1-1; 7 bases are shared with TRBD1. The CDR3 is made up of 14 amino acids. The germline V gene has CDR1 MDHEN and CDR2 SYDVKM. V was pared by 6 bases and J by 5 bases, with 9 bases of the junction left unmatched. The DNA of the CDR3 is TGTGCCAGCAGCCCGACAGGGAAGAGTACTGAAGCTTTCTTT. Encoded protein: CASSPTGKSTEAFF.

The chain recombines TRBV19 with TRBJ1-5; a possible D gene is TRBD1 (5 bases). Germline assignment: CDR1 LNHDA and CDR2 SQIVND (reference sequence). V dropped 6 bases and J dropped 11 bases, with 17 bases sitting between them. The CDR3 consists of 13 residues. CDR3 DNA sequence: TGTGCCAGTAGAGGGGCTACTATCGTCTCCCAGCATTTT. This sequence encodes CASRGATIVSQHF.

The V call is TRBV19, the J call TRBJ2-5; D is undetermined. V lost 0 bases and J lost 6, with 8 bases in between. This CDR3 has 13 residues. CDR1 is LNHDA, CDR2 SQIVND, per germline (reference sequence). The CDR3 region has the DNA TGTGCCAGTAGTATAGACGTATTAAAGACCCAGTACTTC. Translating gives CASSIDVLKTQYF.

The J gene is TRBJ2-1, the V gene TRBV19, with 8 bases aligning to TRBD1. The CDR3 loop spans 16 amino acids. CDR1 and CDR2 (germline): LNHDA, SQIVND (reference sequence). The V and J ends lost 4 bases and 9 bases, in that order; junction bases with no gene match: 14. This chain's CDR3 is CASSTNRDRRGSEQFF. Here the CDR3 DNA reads TGTGCCAGTAGTACGAACCGGGACAGGCGTGGGTCTGAGCAGTTCTTC. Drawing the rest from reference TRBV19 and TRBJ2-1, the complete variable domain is DGGITQSPKYLFRKEGQNVTLSCEQNLNHDAMYWYRQDPGQGLRLIYYSQIVNDFQKGDIAEGYSVSREKKESFPLTVTSAQKNPTAFYLCASSTNRDRRGSEQFFGPGTRLTVL.

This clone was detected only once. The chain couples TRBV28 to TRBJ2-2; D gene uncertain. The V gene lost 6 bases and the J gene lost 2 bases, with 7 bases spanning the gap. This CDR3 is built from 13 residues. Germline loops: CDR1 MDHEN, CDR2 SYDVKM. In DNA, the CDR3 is TGTGCCAGCAGGCCTTACAACACCGGGGAGCTGTTTTTT. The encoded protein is CASRPYNTGELFF.

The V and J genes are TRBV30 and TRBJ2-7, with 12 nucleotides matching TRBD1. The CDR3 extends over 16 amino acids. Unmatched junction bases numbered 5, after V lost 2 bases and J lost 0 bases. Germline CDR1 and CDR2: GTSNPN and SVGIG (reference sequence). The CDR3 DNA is TGTGCCTGGAGTCCCGGGGGACAGGGGGCCTCCTACGAGCAGTACTTC. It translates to CAWSPGGQGASYEQYF. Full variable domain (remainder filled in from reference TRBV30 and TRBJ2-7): SQTIHQWPATLVQPVGSPLSLECTVEGTSNPNLYWYRQAAGRGLQLLFYSVGIGQISSEVPQNLSASRPQDRQFILSSKKLLLSDSGFYLCAWSPGGQGASYEQYFGPGTRLTVT.

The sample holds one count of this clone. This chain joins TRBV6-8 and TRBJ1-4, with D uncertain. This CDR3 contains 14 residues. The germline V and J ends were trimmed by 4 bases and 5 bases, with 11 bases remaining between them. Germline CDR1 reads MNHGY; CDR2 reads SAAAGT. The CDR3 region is CASSSNQENEKLFF. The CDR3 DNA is TGTGCCAGCAGTTCCAACCAGGAAAATGAAAAACTGTTTTTT.

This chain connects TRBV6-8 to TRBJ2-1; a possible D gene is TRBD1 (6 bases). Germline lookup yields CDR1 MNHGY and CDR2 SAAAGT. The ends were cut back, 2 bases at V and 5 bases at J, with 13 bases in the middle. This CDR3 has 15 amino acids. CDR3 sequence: CASSYLRGGNNEQFF. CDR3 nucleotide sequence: TGTGCCAGCAGTTACCTTAGAGGGGGAAACAATGAGCAGTTCTTC.

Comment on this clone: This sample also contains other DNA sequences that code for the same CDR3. CDR3 in DNA: TGTGCCAGTAGTAAGACAGATTATGGCTACACCTTC. It translates to CASSKTDYGYTF. V usage is TRBV19 and J usage is TRBJ1-2, with D possibly matching TRBD1 (5 bases). There are 12 residues in the CDR3. Germline loops: CDR1 LNHDA, CDR2 SQIVND (reference sequence). Trimming pared 4 bases from V and 5 bases from J, leaving 8 bases between.

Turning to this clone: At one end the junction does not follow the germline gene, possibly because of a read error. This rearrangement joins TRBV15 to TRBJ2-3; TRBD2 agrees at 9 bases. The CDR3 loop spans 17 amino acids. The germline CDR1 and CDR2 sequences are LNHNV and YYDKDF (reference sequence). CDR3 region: CATNGPAGGRSTDTQYF. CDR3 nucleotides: TGTGCCACCAATGGGCCAGCGGGAGGAAGAAGCACAGATACGCAATATTTT.

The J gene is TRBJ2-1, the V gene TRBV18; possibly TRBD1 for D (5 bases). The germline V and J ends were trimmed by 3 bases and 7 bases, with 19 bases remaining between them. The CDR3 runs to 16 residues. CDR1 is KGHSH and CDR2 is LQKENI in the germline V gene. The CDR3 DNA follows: TGTGCCAGCTCACCGGGCCAGGGTGGAGTTTGGAATGAGCAGTTCTTC. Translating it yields CASSPGQGGVWNEQFF.

The CDR3 DNA sequence: TGCGCCAGCAGCGAAGGAGGACAGGGAGGGGGCAATGAGCAGTTCTTC. Its translation is CASSEGGQGGGNEQFF. The V call is TRBV23-1, the J call TRBJ2-1, with D maybe TRBD1 (8 bases). TRBV23-1 counts as an open reading frame of uncertain function. The CDR3 loop spans 16 amino acids. The V and J ends lost 6 bases and 6 bases respectively, with 21 bases between them.

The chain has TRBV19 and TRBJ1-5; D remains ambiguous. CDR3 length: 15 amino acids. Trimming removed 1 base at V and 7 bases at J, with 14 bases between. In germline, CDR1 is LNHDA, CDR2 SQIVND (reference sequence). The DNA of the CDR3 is TGTGCCAGTAGTATAGGTTGGGGTGAGGTACAGCCCCAGCATTTT. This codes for CASSIGWGEVQPQHF.

CDR3 region: CASSYLAHRASDGYTF. The DNA of the CDR3 is TGTGCCAGCAGTTACTTAGCCCACAGGGCTTCGGATGGCTACACCTTC. The chain has TRBV6-8 and TRBJ1-2; D perhaps matches TRBD1 (6 bases). The germline V and J ends were trimmed by 1 base and 6 bases, with 18 bases remaining between them. The CDR3 is 16 residues long. Germline loops: CDR1 MNHGY, CDR2 SAAAGT.

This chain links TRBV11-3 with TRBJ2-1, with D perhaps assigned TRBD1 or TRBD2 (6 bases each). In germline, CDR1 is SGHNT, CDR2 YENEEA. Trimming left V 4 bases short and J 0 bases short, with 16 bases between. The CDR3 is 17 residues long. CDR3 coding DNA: TGTGCCAGCAGCTCCCAAATACAGGGAGGCTCCTACAATGAGCAGTTCTTC. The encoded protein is CASSSQIQGGSYNEQFF.

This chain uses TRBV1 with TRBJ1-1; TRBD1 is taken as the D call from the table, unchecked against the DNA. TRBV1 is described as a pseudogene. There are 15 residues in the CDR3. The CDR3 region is CASSQGGQDQTEAFF. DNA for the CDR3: TGCGCCAGCAGCCAAGGGGGACAGGACCAAACTGAAGCTTTCTTT.

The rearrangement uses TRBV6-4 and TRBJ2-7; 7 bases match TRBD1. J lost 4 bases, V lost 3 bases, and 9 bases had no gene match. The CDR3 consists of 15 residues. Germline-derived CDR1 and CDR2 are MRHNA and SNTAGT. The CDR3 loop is CASSEWLGGSYEQYF. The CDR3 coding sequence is TGTGCCAGCAGTGAGTGGTTAGGGGGCTCTTACGAGCAGTACTTC.

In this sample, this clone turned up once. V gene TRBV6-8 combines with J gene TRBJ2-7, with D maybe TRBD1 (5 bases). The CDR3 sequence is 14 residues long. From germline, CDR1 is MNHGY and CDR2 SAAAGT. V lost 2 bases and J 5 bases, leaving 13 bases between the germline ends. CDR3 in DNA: TGTGCCAGCAGTTACGTGGCAGGGATTAACGAGCAGTACTTC. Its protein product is CASSYVAGINEQYF.

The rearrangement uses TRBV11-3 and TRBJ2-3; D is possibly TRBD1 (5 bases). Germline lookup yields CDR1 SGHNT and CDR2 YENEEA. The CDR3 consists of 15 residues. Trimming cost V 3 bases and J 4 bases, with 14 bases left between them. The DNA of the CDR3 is TGTGCCAGCAGCTTTGGGGCAGGGAATTCAGATACGCAGTATTTT. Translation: CASSFGAGNSDTQYF.

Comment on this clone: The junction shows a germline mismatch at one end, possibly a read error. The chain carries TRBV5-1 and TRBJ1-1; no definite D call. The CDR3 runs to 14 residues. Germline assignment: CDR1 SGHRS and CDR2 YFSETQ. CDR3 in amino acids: CASNLGDSVAEAFF. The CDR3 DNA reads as TGCGCCAGCAACTTGGGAGACTCAGTGGCTGAAGCTTTCTTT.

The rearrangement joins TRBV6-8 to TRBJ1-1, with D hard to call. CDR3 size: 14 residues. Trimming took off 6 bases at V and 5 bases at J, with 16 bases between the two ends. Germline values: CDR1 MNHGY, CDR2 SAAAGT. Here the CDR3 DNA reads TGTGCCAGCAGAACTCCAGAGGGAGATACTGAAGCTTTCTTT. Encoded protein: CASRTPEGDTEAFF.

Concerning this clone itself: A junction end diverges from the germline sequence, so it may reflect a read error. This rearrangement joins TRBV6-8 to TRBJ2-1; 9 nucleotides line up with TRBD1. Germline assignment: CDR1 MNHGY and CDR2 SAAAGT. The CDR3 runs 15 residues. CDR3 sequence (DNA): TGTGCCATCAGTGTGGGGACAGGGTTGTACAATGAGCAGTTCTTC. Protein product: CAISVGTGLYNEQFF.